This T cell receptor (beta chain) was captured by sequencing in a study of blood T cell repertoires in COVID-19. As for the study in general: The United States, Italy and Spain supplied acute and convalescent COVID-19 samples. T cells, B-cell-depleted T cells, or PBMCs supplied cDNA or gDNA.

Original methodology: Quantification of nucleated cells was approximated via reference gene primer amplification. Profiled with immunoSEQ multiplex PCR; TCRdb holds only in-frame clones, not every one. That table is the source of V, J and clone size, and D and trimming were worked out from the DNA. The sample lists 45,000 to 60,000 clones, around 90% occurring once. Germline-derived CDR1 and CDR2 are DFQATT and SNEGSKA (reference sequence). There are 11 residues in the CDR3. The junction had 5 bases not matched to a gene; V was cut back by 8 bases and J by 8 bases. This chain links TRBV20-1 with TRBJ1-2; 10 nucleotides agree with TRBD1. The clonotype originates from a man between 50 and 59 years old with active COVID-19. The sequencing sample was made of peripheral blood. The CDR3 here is CSLGTGEGYTF. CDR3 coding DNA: TGCAGTTTGGGGACAGGGGAAGGCTACACCTTC.